A single sample is the source of the 18 T cell receptor beta chains below, sequenced in a study of cytomegalovirus exposure and HLA in healthy donors. It was with 60 Vbeta and 13 Jbeta primers that the PCR ran. Assay used: immunoSEQ multiplex PCR; TCRdb lists only in-frame clones, some missing. Seen here are 150,000 or so clones, approximately 80% observed once, and the top ten hold about 6.4%. Sequenced input: PBMCs. These receptor sequences come from a woman between 50 and 59 years old in good health and CMV-seropositive.

CDR3 DNA sequence: TGTGCCAGCAGTTACAGGGGCCTGGGGGCCAACGTCCTGACTTTC. Translation: CASSYRGLGANVLTF. This chain links TRBV6-5 with TRBJ2-6; perhaps TRBD1 as D (5 bases). Trimming shortened V by 2 bases and J by 4 bases, and 9 bases separated the two germline ends. CDR3 length equals 15 residues. Germline CDR1 reads MNHEY; CDR2 reads SVGAGI.

The V call is TRBV19, the J call TRBJ1-2, with a weak D call TRBD1 (5 bases). V shed 5 bases and J shed 7 bases, with 20 bases lying between them. This CDR3 spans 15 amino acids. Per the germline V gene, CDR1 is LNHDA and CDR2 is SQIVND (reference sequence). CDR3 nucleotides: TGTGCCAGTAGTGGGACTCCCGGAGAAAGGGCTGGCTACACCTTC. Protein product: CASSGTPGERAGYTF.

The rearrangement uses TRBV15 and TRBJ1-6, with D perhaps matching TRBD1 (6 bases). Germline CDR1 reads LNHNV; CDR2 reads YYDKDF (reference sequence). This CDR3 has 14 amino acids. Trimming stripped 6 bases from V and 6 bases from J, with 12 bases between. CDR3 DNA: TGTGCCACCAGAACAGGGCCCTCTAATTCACCCCTCCACTTT. It specifies CATRTGPSNSPLHF.

This clone was counted once. The chain couples TRBV19 to TRBJ1-2; no definite D call. Germline lookup yields CDR1 LNHDA and CDR2 SQIVND (reference sequence). V was pared by 0 bases and J by 7 bases, with 3 bases between. The CDR3 sequence is 11 residues long. The CDR3: CASSIESGYTF. In DNA, the CDR3 is TGTGCCAGTAGTATAGAGAGTGGCTACACCTTC. The full variable domain, its missing parts supplied by reference TRBV19 and TRBJ1-2, is DGGITQSPKYLFRKEGQNVTLSCEQNLNHDAMYWYRQDPGQGLRLIYYSQIVNDFQKGDIAEGYSVSREKKESFPLTVTSAQKNPTAFYLCASSIESGYTFGSGTRLTVV.

The V gene is TRBV5-1, the J gene TRBJ2-7; D gene unclear. The germline V and J ends were trimmed by 3 bases and 2 bases, with 12 bases remaining between them. The CDR3 is 14 residues long. CDR1 is SGHRS and CDR2 is YFSETQ in the germline V gene. The chain's CDR3 is CASSSPGRPYEQYF. CDR3 sequence (DNA): TGCGCCAGCAGCTCCCCAGGAAGGCCCTACGAGCAGTACTTC.

The CDR3 region has the DNA TGTGCCAGCAGCTACCTACTGGCCCCGGGACTAGCGGCTTACGAGCAGTACTTC. It codes for CASSYLLAPGLAAYEQYF. J is TRBJ2-5 and V is TRBV7-2, with TRBD2 matching over 11 bases. The DNA end is more similar to TRBJ2-7, so the J call may be wrong. Germline CDR1 reads SGHTA; CDR2 reads FQGNSA. The CDR3 runs to 18 residues.

There are a few counts of this clone. The chain joins TRBV7-2 to TRBJ2-1, with 13 bases lining up with TRBD2. The CDR3 is 18 amino acids. After removal of 5 bases from V and 0 bases from J, the junction contained 7 bases not matched to a gene. Germline CDR1 reads SGHTA; CDR2 reads FQGNSA. Here the CDR3 reads CASSPRLAGGLSYNEQFF. For the CDR3, the DNA is TGTGCCAGCAGCCCTCGACTAGCGGGGGGACTCTCCTACAATGAGCAGTTCTTC.

This clone was seen a single time. The chain is built from TRBV11-2 and TRBJ2-1; TRBD2 is a possible D gene (5 bases). Germline values: CDR1 SGHAT, CDR2 FQNNGV. The CDR3 sequence is 13 residues long. Trimming cost V 1 base and J 4 bases, with 5 bases left between them. DNA of the CDR3: TGTGCCAGCAGCTTAGGAGGGTACAATGAGCAGTTCTTC. Amino acids: CASSLGGYNEQFF.

The J gene is TRBJ1-2, the V gene TRBV4-2; D gene uncertain. There are 12 residues in the CDR3. V lost 1 base and J 4 bases, leaving 4 bases between the germline ends. The germline CDR1 and CDR2 sequences are LGHNA and YNFKEQ. CDR3 sequence: CASSQASYGYTF. Written as DNA, the CDR3 is TGTGCCAGCAGCCAAGCCAGCTATGGCTACACCTTC.

The rearrangement uses TRBV19 and TRBJ1-5; D remains unclear. Trimming shortened V by 3 bases and J by 6 bases, and 9 bases separated the two germline ends. CDR1 is LNHDA, CDR2 SQIVND, per germline (reference sequence). This CDR3 contains 13 residues. As DNA, the CDR3 is TGTGCCAGTAGTATTGGGCAGAGTCAGCCCCAGCATTTT. Amino acid sequence: CASSIGQSQPQHF. Full variable domain (rest looked up from reference TRBV19 and TRBJ1-5): DGGITQSPKYLFRKEGQNVTLSCEQNLNHDAMYWYRQDPGQGLRLIYYSQIVNDFQKGDIAEGYSVSREKKESFPLTVTSAQKNPTAFYLCASSIGQSQPQHFGDGTRLSIL.

This clone was seen just once. CDR3 sequence: CAVSTGGGETQYF. DNA of the CDR3: TGTGCCGTTTCGACAGGGGGCGGGGAGACCCAGTACTTC. The chain links TRBV7-2 to TRBJ2-5; 10 bases are shared with TRBD1. V lost 11 bases, J lost 5 bases, and 8 bases stayed unmatched. Germline V lookup: CDR1 SGHTA, CDR2 FQGNSA. The CDR3 contains 13 residues.

The V call is TRBV10-3, the J call TRBJ2-1, with TRBD1 matching over 11 bases. Germline CDR1 reads ENHRY; CDR2 reads SYGVKD. The CDR3 consists of 15 residues. With V trimmed by 6 bases and J by 6 bases, 7 bases remained unmatched. The CDR3 region is CAISLGTGGINEQFF. Here the CDR3 DNA reads TGTGCCATCAGCCTAGGGACAGGGGGAATCAATGAGCAGTTCTTC.

The CDR3 spells CASSPGGTRSPSNYGYTF. CDR3 sequence (DNA): TGTGCCAGCAGCCCAGGGGGTACCAGATCCCCCTCTAACTATGGCTACACCTTC. V gene TRBV11-2 combines with J gene TRBJ1-2, with TRBD1 identical over 7 bases. The CDR3 totals 18 residues. V shed 5 bases and J 0 bases; nucleotides not matched to a gene: 15. Germline CDR1 is SGHAT and CDR2 is FQNNGV.

The CDR3 sequence is CASSFSGISSGANVLTF. CDR3 bases: TGTGCCAGCAGTTTTTCAGGAATAAGCTCTGGGGCCAACGTCCTGACTTTC. J is TRBJ2-6 and V is TRBV28; D remains ambiguous. The ends were cut back, 3 bases at V and 0 bases at J, with 12 bases in the middle. The CDR3 sequence is 17 residues long. Germline CDR1 reads MDHEN; CDR2 reads SYDVKM.

This sequence joins TRBV28 and TRBJ2-1; 7 nucleotides align to TRBD1. CDR1 and CDR2 (germline): MDHEN, SYDVKM. J lost 0 bases, V lost 4 bases, and 12 bases had no gene match. CDR3 length: 18 residues. The chain's CDR3 is CASSSLRTGLSSYNEQFF. Here the CDR3 DNA reads TGTGCCAGCAGTTCGTTGAGGACAGGCCTCAGCTCCTACAATGAGCAGTTCTTC.

This clone came up a few times. The rearrangement joins TRBV28 to TRBJ2-7, with unresolved D. From germline, CDR1 is MDHEN and CDR2 SYDVKM. CDR3 size: 11 residues. The V end lost 4 bases, the J end lost 2 bases, and 3 bases lay between the germline ends. Here the CDR3 reads CASSSTYEQYF. CDR3 in DNA: TGTGCCAGCAGTTCCACCTACGAGCAGTACTTC.

This chain's CDR3 is CASSHNRGSESYTF. The DNA for the CDR3 is TGTGCCAGCAGCCACAACAGGGGAAGTGAAAGCTACACCTTC. V is TRBV7-9 and J is TRBJ1-2; 7 bases agree with TRBD1. V was pared by 5 bases and J by 9 bases, with 12 bases of the junction left unmatched. Germline CDR1 is SEHNR and CDR2 is FQNEAQ (reference sequence). This CDR3 spans 14 amino acids. The complete variable domain, with remaining parts taken from reference TRBV7-9 and TRBJ1-2, reads DTGVSQNPRHKITKRGQNVTFRCDPISEHNRLYWYRQTLGQGPEFLTYFQNEAQLEKSRLLSDRFSAERPKGSFSTLEIQRTEQGDSAMYLCASSHNRGSESYTFGSGTRLTVV.

This clone was recorded only once. The chain combines TRBV5-1 with TRBJ1-2, with 8 bases identical to TRBD1. The germline V gene has CDR1 SGHRS and CDR2 YFSETQ. The J segment lost 4 bases and the V segment lost 0 bases, leaving 2 bases of the junction unmatched. The CDR3 extends over 14 amino acids. CDR3 amino acids: CASSLEGQAYGYTF. The DNA for the CDR3 is TGCGCCAGCAGCTTGGAGGGACAGGCCTATGGCTACACCTTC.